This is a list of T cell receptor beta chains from one sample in a study of blood T cell repertoires in COVID-19. Measured with immunoSEQ multiplex PCR; TCRdb has only the in-frame clones, and not every one. The table includes around 330,000 clones, around 90% detected once. Sequencing was carried out using PBMCs or T cells enriched from blood (not recorded which). These receptors all stem from a man in his fifties or sixties who had recovered from COVID-19. Both conserved end residues are part of each CDR3. D genes are given only for firm matches. Some rows mark clone size as missing; the rest say once, few, many or name a class of expanded clone.

CDR3: CASSVTPGQGHSNQPQHF; DNA: TGTGCCAGCAGTGTCACCCCGGGACAGGGGCATAGCAATCAGCCCCAGCATTTT; J: TRBJ1-5; size: .; V: TRBV2; D: TRBD1
CDR3: CAWRGGGNYNSPLHF; DNA: TGTGCCTGGAGAGGGGGCGGAAACTATAATTCACCCCTCCACTTT; J: TRBJ1-6; size: few; V: TRBV30; D: TRBD1
CDR3: CASSHTRGGYTF; DNA: TGCGCCAGCAGCCACACGCGAGGAGGCTACACCTTC; J: TRBJ1-2; size: .; V: TRBV4-1; D: .
CDR3: CASSSGTSVRSGELFF; DNA: TGTGCCAGTAGTTCGGGGACTAGCGTGCGGTCCGGGGAGCTGTTTTTT; J: TRBJ2-2; size: few; V: TRBV19; D: TRBD2
CDR3: CASSQEWGGQAFF; DNA: TGTGCCAGCAGCCAAGAGTGGGGGGGGCAAGCTTTCTTT; J: TRBJ1-1; size: .; V: TRBV4-2; D: .
CDR3: CASRNTTRTEAFF; DNA: TGCGCCAGCCGTAATACCACTCGGACTGAAGCTTTCTTT; J: TRBJ1-1; size: .; V: TRBV5-1; D: .
CDR3: CASRISGREETQYF; DNA: TGTGCCAGCCGGATTAGCGGGAGGGAAGAGACCCAGTACTTC; J: TRBJ2-5; size: .; V: TRBV3-1/TRBV3-2; D: TRBD2
CDR3: CSASSGTSVVNEQFF; DNA: TGCAGTGCTAGTTCCGGGACTAGCGTAGTCAATGAGCAGTTCTTC; J: TRBJ2-1; size: .; V: TRBV20-1; D: TRBD2
CDR3: CASSRRDRGTYGYTF; DNA: TGTGCCAGCAGCCGAAGGGACAGGGGCACCTATGGCTACACCTTC; J: TRBJ1-2; size: .; V: TRBV3-1/TRBV3-2; D: TRBD1
CDR3: CSASLPLGAYSNQPQHF; DNA: TGCAGTGCTAGTCTCCCATTGGGGGCGTATAGCAATCAGCCCCAGCATTTT; J: TRBJ1-5; size: .; V: TRBV20-1; D: .
CDR3: CASSLGTGMYEQYF; DNA: TGTGCCAGCAGCTTAGGGACAGGGATGTACGAGCAGTACTTC; J: TRBJ2-7; size: .; V: TRBV7-6; D: TRBD1
CDR3: CASKPGQEFSEQYF; DNA: TGTGCCAGCAAACCGGGACAGGAGTTTTCGGAGCAGTACTTC; J: TRBJ2-7; size: .; V: TRBV6-6; D: TRBD1
CDR3: CASSLTGSVGNTIYF; DNA: TGCGCCAGCAGCTTGACAGGGAGCGTCGGAAACACCATATATTTT; J: TRBJ1-3; size: .; V: TRBV5-1; D: .
CDR3: CASSFGQGAFQPQHF; DNA: TGTGCCAGTAGTTTTGGACAGGGGGCTTTCCAGCCCCAGCATTTT; J: TRBJ1-5; size: .; V: TRBV19; D: TRBD1
CDR3: CASSQGRTTNEKLFF; DNA: TGTGCCAGCAGCCAGGGGCGGACAACTAATGAAAAACTGTTTTTT; J: TRBJ1-4; size: .; V: TRBV4-2; D: .
CDR3: CSVALGDGEKLFF; DNA: TGCAGCGTTGCGCTGGGAGACGGTGAAAAACTGTTTTTT; J: TRBJ1-4; size: .; V: TRBV29-1; D: .
CDR3: CAIRASGNTGELFF; DNA: TGTGCCATCAGGGCTAGCGGGAACACCGGGGAGCTGTTTTTT; J: TRBJ2-2; size: .; V: TRBV10-3; D: TRBD2
CDR3: CASSHGLAVYEQYF; DNA: TGTGCCAGCAGCCACGGACTAGCGGTCTACGAGCAGTACTTC; J: TRBJ2-7; size: .; V: TRBV27; D: TRBD2
CDR3: CASSPGTGFHYGYTF; DNA: TGTGCCAGCAGCCCTGGGACAGGGTTCCACTATGGCTACACCTTC; J: TRBJ1-2; size: .; V: TRBV3-1/TRBV3-2; D: TRBD1
CDR3: CASSRVEGEQYF; DNA: TGTGCCAGCAGCCGAGTTGAGGGCGAGCAGTACTTC; J: TRBJ2-7; size: .; V: TRBV3-1/TRBV3-2; D: .